This T cell receptor (beta chain) originates from a study of cytomegalovirus exposure and HLA in healthy donors. Primers for the PCR totalled 60 Vbeta and 13 Jbeta. The method was immunoSEQ multiplex PCR; TCRdb's version includes in-frame clones alone and lacks a portion of them. In the table there are just over 150,000 clones, approximately 84% of which are singletons. There are 14 residues in the CDR3. Germline V gives CDR1 SGHRS, CDR2 YFSETQ. The V gene end was trimmed by 3 bases and the J gene end by 7 bases; junction bases not matched to a gene: 6. This clone showed up just a few times. The sequencing input was PBMCs. This chain joins TRBV5-1 and TRBJ2-1; 8 bases agree with TRBD1. This sequence was found in a woman aged 18-29 years in good health and CMV-seronegative. Written as DNA, the CDR3 is TGCGCCAGCAGCTCCCAGGGGGCTGGTAATGAGCAGTTCTTC. Translated: CASSSQGAGNEQFF.